This TCR beta chain was sequenced in a study of regulatory T cells in long-lasting Graves disease. Study-level results: More public clonotypes were shared by persistent patients (2,741) than by new patients (about 970). Persistent Graves' patients showed a TCR diversity that was lower than that of newly diagnosed ones.

Time point here: persistent/refractory GD, antithyroid drugs over 5 years with positive TRAb. Scientists built the TCR library using RNA that was extracted from PBMCs. Sequencing libraries for TCR beta were prepared with iRepertoire HTBI primers and Arm-PCR of CDR3 regions. Via MiXCR, TCRdb re-called the multiplex PCR reads, giving one row per CDR3 protein. This table holds roughly 450,000 distinct CDR3 sequences, more than 20% found once. This clonotype was counted ten times or more. Its specificity is unknown. V dropped 5 bases and J dropped 6 bases, with 17 bases sitting between them. The CDR3 spans 14 residues. Germline CDR1 is SGHTA and CDR2 is FQGTGA.

V is TRBV7-3 and J is TRBJ2-7, with D possibly matching TRBD1 (6 bases). The receptor's source is a female donor with Graves disease. The sample consisted of peripheral blood mononuclear cells (PBMCs), taken when the disease was refractory, from a patient treated with antithyroid drugs. The CDR3 DNA reads TGTGCCAGCAGCCCCCGTTTGGGCAGGGGCGAGCAGTACTTC. Amino acid sequence: CASSPRLGRGEQYF. Complete variable domain (other parts from reference TRBV7-3 and TRBJ2-7): GAGVSQTPSNKVTEKGKYVELRCDPISGHTALYWYRQSLGQGPEFLIYFQGTGAADDSGLPNDRFFAVRPEGSVSTLKIQRTERGDSAVYLCASSPRLGRGEQYFGPGTRLTVT.